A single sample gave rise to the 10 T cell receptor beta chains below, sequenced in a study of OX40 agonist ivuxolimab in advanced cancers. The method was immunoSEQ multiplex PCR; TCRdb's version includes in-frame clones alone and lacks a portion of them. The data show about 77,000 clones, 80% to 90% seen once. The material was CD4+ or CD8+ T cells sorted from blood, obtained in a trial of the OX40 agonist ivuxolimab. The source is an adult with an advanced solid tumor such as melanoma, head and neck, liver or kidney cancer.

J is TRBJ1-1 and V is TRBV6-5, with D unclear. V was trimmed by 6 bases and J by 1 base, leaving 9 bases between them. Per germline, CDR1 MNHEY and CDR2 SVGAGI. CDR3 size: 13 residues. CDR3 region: CASSIRTNTEAFF. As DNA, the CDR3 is TGTGCCAGCAGCATACGGACGAACACTGAAGCTTTCTTT.

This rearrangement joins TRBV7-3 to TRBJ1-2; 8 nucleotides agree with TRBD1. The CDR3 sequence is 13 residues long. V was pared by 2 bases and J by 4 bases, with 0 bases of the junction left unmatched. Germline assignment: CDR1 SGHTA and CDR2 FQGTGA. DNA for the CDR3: TGTGCCAGCAGCTTAGGGACAGGCTATGGCTACACCTTC. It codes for CASSLGTGYGYTF.

DNA for the CDR3: TGCGCCAGCAGCTTGGGCGCTAGCGGGAGATACACAGATACGCAGTATTTT. Protein sequence: CASSLGASGRYTDTQYF. J is TRBJ2-3 and V is TRBV5-1; TRBD2 aligns across 10 bases. J was trimmed by 2 bases and V by 0 bases; bases with no gene match: 6. The CDR3 covers 17 residues. In germline, CDR1 is SGHRS, CDR2 YFSETQ.

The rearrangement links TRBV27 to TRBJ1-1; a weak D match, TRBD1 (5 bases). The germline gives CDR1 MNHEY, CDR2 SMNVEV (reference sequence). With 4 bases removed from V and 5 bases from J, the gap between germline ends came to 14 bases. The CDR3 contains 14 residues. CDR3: CASSSPARGTEAFF. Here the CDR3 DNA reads TGTGCCAGCAGTTCCCCGGCCCGGGGGACTGAAGCTTTCTTT.

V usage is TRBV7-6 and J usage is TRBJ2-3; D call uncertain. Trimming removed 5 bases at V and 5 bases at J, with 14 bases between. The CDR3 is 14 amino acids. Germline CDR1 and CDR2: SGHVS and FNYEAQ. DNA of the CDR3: TGTGCCAGCAGCCCTTACAGCTCACAAGATACGCAGTATTTT. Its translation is CASSPYSSQDTQYF.

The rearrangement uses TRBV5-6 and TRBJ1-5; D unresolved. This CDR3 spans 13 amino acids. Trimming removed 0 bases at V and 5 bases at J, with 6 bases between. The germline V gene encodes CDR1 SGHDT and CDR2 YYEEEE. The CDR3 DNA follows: TGTGCCAGCAGCTTGGGGCGGGATCAGCCCCAGCATTTT. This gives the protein CASSLGRDQPQHF. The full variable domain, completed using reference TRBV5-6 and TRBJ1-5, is DAGVTQSPTHLIKTRGQQVTLRCSPKSGHDTVSWYQQALGQGPQFIFQYYEEEERQRGNFPDRFSGHQFPNYSSELNVNALLLGDSALYLCASSLGRDQPQHFGDGTRLSIL.

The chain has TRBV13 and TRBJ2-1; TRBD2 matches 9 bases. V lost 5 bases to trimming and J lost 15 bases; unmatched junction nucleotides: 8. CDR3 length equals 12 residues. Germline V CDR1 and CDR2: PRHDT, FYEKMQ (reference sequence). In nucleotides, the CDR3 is TGTGCCAGCAGCCCGGGGACTAGCTTGCCGTTCTTC. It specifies CASSPGTSLPFF.

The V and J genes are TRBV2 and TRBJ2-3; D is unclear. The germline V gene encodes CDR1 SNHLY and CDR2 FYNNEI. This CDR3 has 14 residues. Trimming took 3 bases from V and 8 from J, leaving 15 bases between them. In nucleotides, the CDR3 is TGTGCCAGCAGTGAGCTTAGCAGCCTGGGTACGCAGTATTTT. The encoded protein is CASSELSSLGTQYF.

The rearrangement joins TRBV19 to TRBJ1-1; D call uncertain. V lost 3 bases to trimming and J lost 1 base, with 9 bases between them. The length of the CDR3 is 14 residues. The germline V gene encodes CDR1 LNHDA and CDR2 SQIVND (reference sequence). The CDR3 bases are TGTGCCAGTAGTATTAACACCGGGAACACTGAAGCTTTCTTT. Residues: CASSINTGNTEAFF.

The CDR3 spells CASSTTTHTRSPLHF. CDR3 sequence (DNA): TGCGCCAGCAGCACGACGACCCACACACGTTCACCCCTCCACTTT. The V call is TRBV5-1, the J call TRBJ1-6; D remains unclear. V was pared by 4 bases and J by 9 bases, with 17 bases between. This CDR3 region has 15 residues. Germline V gene sequence: CDR1 SGHRS, CDR2 YFSETQ.